This T cell receptor beta chain was found in a study of T cells after yellow fever vaccination. Study conclusions and caveats: Shared CD4/CD8 clonotypes were a small share, likely from convergent recombination. Post-booster repertoires contained most primary-vaccination clones again (roughly 96% CD4, 88% CD8).

This clonotype was detected ten times or more. The antigen remains unidentified. CDR3 length: 15 amino acids. V lost 6 bases and J 3 bases, leaving 16 bases between the germline ends. Germline loops: CDR1 SNHLY, CDR2 FYNNEI. Template switching by 5'RACE produced TCR cDNA, adding a universal primer site and UMIs. MiXCR, run by TCRdb on the 5' RACE reads, gives a single entry per CDR3 protein. The table shows about 300,000 distinct CDR3 sequences, with around 7% occurring only once. The V gene is TRBV2, the J gene TRBJ2-3, with D perhaps TRBD1 (6 bases). The TCR was taken from a man younger than 35 who received the YFV17D yellow fever vaccine. Sequences were derived from PBMCs, sampled roughly seven weeks after the first yellow fever vaccination. The CDR3 region has the DNA TGTGCCAGCAGCGACGACAGGCGGGTAACAGATACGCAGTATTTT. Translated, it gives CASSDDRRVTDTQYF.